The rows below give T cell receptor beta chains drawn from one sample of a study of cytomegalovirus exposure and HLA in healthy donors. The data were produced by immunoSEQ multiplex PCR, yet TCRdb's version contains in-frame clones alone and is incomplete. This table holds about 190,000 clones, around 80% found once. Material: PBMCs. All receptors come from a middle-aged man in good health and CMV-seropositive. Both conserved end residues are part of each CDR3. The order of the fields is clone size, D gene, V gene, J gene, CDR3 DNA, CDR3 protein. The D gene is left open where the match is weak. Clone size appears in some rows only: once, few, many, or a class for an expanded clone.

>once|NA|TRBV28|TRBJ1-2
TGTGCCAGCAGTTCCCCCCCGGGCTACACCTTC
CASSSPPGYTF
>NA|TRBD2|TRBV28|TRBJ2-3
TGTGCCAGCAGTTCCCCGGGAGGGGGCACAGATACGCAGTATTTT
CASSSPGGGTDTQYF
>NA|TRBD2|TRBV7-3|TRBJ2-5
TGTGCCAGCAGCCCCGATGGGGGGGTGGAGACCCAGTACTTC
CASSPDGGVETQYF
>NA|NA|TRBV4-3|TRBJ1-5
TGCGCCAGCAGCCAACAGATAAACGGGGGCAATCAGCCCCAGCATTTT
CASSQQINGGNQPQHF
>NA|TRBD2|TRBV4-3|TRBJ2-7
TGCGCCAGCAGCCTCGGGACTAGCGGAACCTACGAGCAGTACTTC
CASSLGTSGTYEQYF
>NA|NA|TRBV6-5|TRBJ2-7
TGTGCCAGCAGTTACTTGGAGGGGAGGTACGAGCAGTACTTC
CASSYLEGRYEQYF
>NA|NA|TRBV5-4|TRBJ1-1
TGTGCCAGCAGCTTGGGCGGTCCAGCTGAAGCTTTCTTT
CASSLGGPAEAFF
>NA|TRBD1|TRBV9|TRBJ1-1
TGTGCCAGCAGCTTCGGACAGGGGGCCTTACTGAACACTGAAGCTTTCTTT
CASSFGQGALLNTEAFF
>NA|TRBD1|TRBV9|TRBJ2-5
TGTGCCAGTAATACTGACAGGGAGGAGACCCAGTACTTC
CASNTDREETQYF
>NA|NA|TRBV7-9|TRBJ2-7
TGTGCCAGCAGCTTTAGCTCCGGGTACGAGCAGTACTTC
CASSFSSGYEQYF
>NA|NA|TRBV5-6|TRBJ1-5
TGTGCCAGCAGCTCGCTAGGTCCGGCGAGCAATCAGCCCCAGCATTTT
CASSSLGPASNQPQHF
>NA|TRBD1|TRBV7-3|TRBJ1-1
TGTGCCAGCAGCTTAACCCCGGGACAGGGAGCTGAAGCTTTCTTT
CASSLTPGQGAEAFF
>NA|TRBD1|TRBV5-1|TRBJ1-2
TGCGCCAGCGGCGACAGGGCTAACTATGGCTACACCTTC
CASGDRANYGYTF
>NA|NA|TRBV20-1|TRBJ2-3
TGCAGTGCTAGCGGGGGAGATACGCAGTATTTT
CSASGGDTQYF
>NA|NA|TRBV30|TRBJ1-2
TGTGCCTACAGGGTAGTGGGCTATGGCTACACCTTC
CAYRVVGYGYTF
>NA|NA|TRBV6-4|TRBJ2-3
TGTGCCAGCAGTGTTGGGGCAGGGGCCACAGATACGCAGTATTTT
CASSVGAGATDTQYF
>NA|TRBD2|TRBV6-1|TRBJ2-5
TGTGCCAGCAGCCGGACTAGCGCGGGCGAGACCCAGTACTTC
CASSRTSAGETQYF
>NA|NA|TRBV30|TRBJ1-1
TGTGCCTGGAGGATGAGCACTGAAGCTTTCTTT
CAWRMSTEAFF
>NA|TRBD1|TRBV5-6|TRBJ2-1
TGTGCCAGCAGCTTGGGGACAGGTTTTTACAATGAGCAGTTCTTC
CASSLGTGFYNEQFF
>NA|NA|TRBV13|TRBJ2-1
TGTGCCAGCAGCTTAGGCGGGTACAATGAGCAGTTCTTC
CASSLGGYNEQFF
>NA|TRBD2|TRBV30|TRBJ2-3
TGTGCCTGGACACGGGGGGTCGGCACAGATACGCAGTATTTT
CAWTRGVGTDTQYF
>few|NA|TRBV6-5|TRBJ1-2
TGTGCCAGCAGTTACTCTCCGGAAGGGGACTATGGCTACACCTTC
CASSYSPEGDYGYTF
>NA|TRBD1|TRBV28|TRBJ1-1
TGTGCCAGCAGTTTATCAGGGGGCGCGGTGAACACTGAAGCTTTCTTT
CASSLSGGAVNTEAFF
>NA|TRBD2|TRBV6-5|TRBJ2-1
TGTGCCAGCAATCCCATCGGGACTAGCGGGGGGCATCTGTTCTTC
CASNPIGTSGGHLFF
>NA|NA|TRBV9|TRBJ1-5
TGTGCCAGCAGCGTAGGTACAGGTAATCAGCCCCAGCATTTT
CASSVGTGNQPQHF
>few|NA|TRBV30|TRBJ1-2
TGTGCCTGGAGTGTACCAGGGGCTGGCGTCTATGGCTACACCTTC
CAWSVPGAGVYGYTF
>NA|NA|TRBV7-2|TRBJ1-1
TGTGCCAGCAGCTTAGGAGGGTCGTTGGGCCGCGGGGACACTGAAGCTTTCTTT
CASSLGGSLGRGDTEAFF
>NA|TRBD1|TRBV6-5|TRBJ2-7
TGTGCCAGCAGTCGACCGGGACAGAGCTACGAGCAGTACTTC
CASSRPGQSYEQYF
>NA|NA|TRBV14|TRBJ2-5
TGTGCCAGCAGCCAGAGGAGATCCCAGGAGACCCAGTACTTC
CASSQRRSQETQYF
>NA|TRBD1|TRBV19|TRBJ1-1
TGTGCCAGTAGTCGTAGGGGGCTGAACACTGAAGCTTTCTTT
CASSRRGLNTEAFF
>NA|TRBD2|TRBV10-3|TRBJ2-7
TGTGCCATCCAGCGGGGCGTGGGGGACGAGCAGTACTTC
CAIQRGVGDEQYF
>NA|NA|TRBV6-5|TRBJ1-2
TGTGCCAGCAGTTACGGGGCTTATGGCTACACCTTC
CASSYGAYGYTF
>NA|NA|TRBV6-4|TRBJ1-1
TGTGCCAGCAGTGACCCACAGGGTGCAGCTTTCTTT
CASSDPQGAAFF
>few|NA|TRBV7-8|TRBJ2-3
TGTGCCAGCAGCTTAACAGGGACCAGCACAGATACGCAGTATTTT
CASSLTGTSTDTQYF
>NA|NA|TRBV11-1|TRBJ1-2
TGTGCCAGCAGCTTCGGGGCTAACTATGGCTACACCTTC
CASSFGANYGYTF
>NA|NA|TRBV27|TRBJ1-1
TGTGCCAGCAGTTTAACAGGGTGGATTGACGTGAACACTGAAGCTTTCTTT
CASSLTGWIDVNTEAFF
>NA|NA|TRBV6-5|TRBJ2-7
TGTGCCAGCAGTGAACAGAGTTCCTACGAGCAGTACTTC
CASSEQSSYEQYF
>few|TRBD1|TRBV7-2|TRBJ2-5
TGTGCCAGCAGCAAGACAGGGGGCAAAGAGACCCAGTACTTC
CASSKTGGKETQYF
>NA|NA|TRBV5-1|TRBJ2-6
TGCGCCAGCGTAGCTTGGGGCTCCACCGGGTCTGGGGCCAACGTCCTGACTTTC
CASVAWGSTGSGANVLTF
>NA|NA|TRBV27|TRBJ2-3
TGTGCCAGCAGTCCAATACAGGGTTCGACAGATACGCAGTATTTT
CASSPIQGSTDTQYF
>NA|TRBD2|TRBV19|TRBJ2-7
TGTGCCAGTCCCCGAGGGACTAGTACCTACGAGCAGTACTTC
CASPRGTSTYEQYF
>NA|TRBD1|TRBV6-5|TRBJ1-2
TGTGCCAGCAATGGAGACAGGGGGCCCTACACCTTC
CASNGDRGPYTF
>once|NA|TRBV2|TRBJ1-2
TGTGCCAGCAGTGTCTCCAGGCGCCCTTTAGGCTACACCTTC
CASSVSRRPLGYTF
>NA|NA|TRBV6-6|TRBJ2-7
TGTGCCAGCAGTTACTCGGGAGCCTACGAGCAGTACTTC
CASSYSGAYEQYF
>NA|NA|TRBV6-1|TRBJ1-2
TGTGCCAGGAGGCAGGGGCCGAACTATGGCTACACCTTC
CARRQGPNYGYTF
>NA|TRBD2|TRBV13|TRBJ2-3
TGTGCCAGCAGCCTACTAGCGGGGGATAGCACAGATACGCAGTATTTT
CASSLLAGDSTDTQYF
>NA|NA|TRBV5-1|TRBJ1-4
TGCGCCAGCAGCCGGGAGGCGGGAACTAATGAAAAACTGTTTTTT
CASSREAGTNEKLFF
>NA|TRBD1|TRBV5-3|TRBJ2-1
TGTGCCAGACTCTTTCGGCCAGGGGGCAACAATGAGCAGTTCTTC
CARLFRPGGNNEQFF